Listed here are 29 T cell receptor beta chains from one sample, sequenced in a study of T-cell reconstitution after alpha-beta-depleted transplantation in children. A TCRbeta library incorporating unique molecular identifiers was prepared. TCRdb re-called the PCR reads with MiXCR, one entry per CDR3 protein. This sample has hundreds of thousands of distinct CDR3 sequences; around 10% occur once, and the top ten carry about 6%. The sequences come from PBMCs from the stem cell graft donor, collected from the stem cell graft. All receptors derive from a human donor who donated a stem cell graft to a child with acute lymphoblastic leukemia.

This chain connects TRBV12-3 or TRBV12-4 to TRBJ1-2, with 7 nucleotides matching TRBD1. J gave up 2 bases and V 5 bases, and 2 bases lay outside the gene matches. The CDR3 runs to 13 residues. CDR3 protein: CASSRDRNYGYTF. CDR3 sequence (DNA): TGTGCCAGCAGTCGGGACAGAAACTATGGCTACACCTTC.

This clonotype was observed a handful of times. The chain links TRBV10-1 to TRBJ2-5, with D maybe TRBD1 (5 bases). The V and J ends lost 0 bases and 7 bases respectively, with 9 bases between them. Per the germline V gene, CDR1 is WNHNN and CDR2 is SYGVQD (reference sequence). This CDR3 region has 13 residues. CDR3 sequence reads: CASSESDTLTQYF. The CDR3 DNA reads TGCGCCAGCAGTGAGTCGGACACCCTGACCCAGTACTTC.

In this sample, this clonotype turned up a few times. This chain joins TRBV5-1 and TRBJ1-4; D is unresolved. Germline CDR1 is SGHRS and CDR2 is YFSETQ. V lost 5 bases, J lost 0 bases, and 11 bases lay in between. This CDR3 is built from 15 residues. CDR3 sequence: CASSLDPTTNEKLFF. DNA for the CDR3: TGCGCCAGCAGTCTGGACCCAACAACTAATGAAAAACTGTTTTTT.

In its sample, this clonotype was seen many times. The rearrangement uses TRBV5-1 and TRBJ2-7, with 7 bases that match TRBD2. J was trimmed by 2 bases and V by 1 base; bases with no gene match: 0. Germline V gene data show CDR1 as SGHRS and CDR2 as YFSETQ. The CDR3 is 13 amino acids. CDR3 coding DNA: TGCGCCAGCAGCTTGAGCGGGGCCTACGAGCAGTACTTC. This translates into CASSLSGAYEQYF.

This clonotype turned up a few times. The chain links TRBV24-1 to TRBJ2-3; D gene ambiguous. In germline, CDR1 is KGHDR, CDR2 SFDVKD. The CDR3 totals 14 residues. V lost 1 base, J lost 4 bases, and 8 bases lay in between. DNA of the CDR3: TGTGCCACCAGTGATTTCGAGAGTTCAGATACGCAGTATTTT. This codes for CATSDFESSDTQYF.

This clonotype has a count of ten or more. This chain joins TRBV10-3 and TRBJ2-5, with D perhaps assigned TRBD1 or TRBD2 (5 bases each). Germline assignment: CDR1 ENHRY and CDR2 SYGVKD. The V end lost 6 bases, the J end lost 2 bases, and 10 bases lay between the germline ends. The CDR3 covers 13 residues. CDR3 amino acids: CAIRKGEQETQYF. The CDR3 coding sequence is TGTGCCATCAGGAAAGGGGAGCAAGAGACCCAGTACTTC.

This clonotype was counted many times. The rearrangement uses TRBV20-1 and TRBJ2-6, with a weak D call TRBD2 (7 bases). The germline gives CDR1 DFQATT, CDR2 SNEGSKA (reference sequence). Trimming left V 3 bases short and J 0 bases short, with 12 bases between. This CDR3 is 16 amino acids long. CDR3 DNA sequence: TGCAGTGCTAGTCCGGGGGGCAACTCTGGGGCCAACGTCCTGACTTTC. It translates to CSASPGGNSGANVLTF.

The table lists this clonotype with many counts. The CDR3 sequence: CASSLEGYGYTF. CDR3 nucleotide sequence: TGTGCCAGCAGCCTCGAAGGGTATGGCTACACCTTC. This chain connects TRBV6-5 to TRBJ1-2, with no clear D. Germline CDR1 is MNHEY and CDR2 is SVGAGI. The germline V and J ends were trimmed by 6 bases and 5 bases, with 10 bases remaining between them. The CDR3 loop spans 12 amino acids.

The chain recombines TRBV12-3 or TRBV12-4 with TRBJ1-2; D is ambiguous. The germline V and J ends were trimmed by 6 bases and 8 bases, with 10 bases remaining between them. CDR3 length: 11 amino acids. The CDR3 DNA reads TGTGCCAGCAGCTCTTCTTGGGGCTACACCTTC. This translates into CASSSSWGYTF.

This clonotype was counted a single time. This chain uses TRBV18 with TRBJ1-1; D may be TRBD1 (5 bases). Germline assignment: CDR1 KGHSH and CDR2 LQKENI. The V end was cut by 3 bases, the J end by 5 bases, with 16 bases between. This CDR3 has 15 residues. DNA for the CDR3: TGTGCCAGCTCACCGCAGGGCATGGGCAGAACTGAAGCTTTCTTT. Amino acids: CASSPQGMGRTEAFF.

At least ten counts were recorded for this clonotype. This chain links TRBV20-1 with TRBJ2-5, with 8 nucleotides matching TRBD2. The CDR3 has 14 residues. Germline CDR1 is DFQATT and CDR2 is SNEGSKA (reference sequence). Trimming at V came to 3 bases and at J to 0 bases, leaving 3 bases not matched to a gene. CDR3 loop: CSASTGGYQETQYF. DNA of the CDR3: TGCAGTGCTAGTACGGGGGGGTACCAAGAGACCCAGTACTTC.

This clonotype showed up many times. The rearrangement joins TRBV6-5 to TRBJ2-7; D is uncertain. Per the germline V gene, CDR1 is MNHEY and CDR2 is SVGAGI. There are 11 residues in the CDR3. With 2 bases removed from V and 5 bases from J, the gap between germline ends came to 4 bases. CDR3 nucleotide sequence: TGTGCCAGCAGTTACATAAACGAGCAGTACTTC. This translates into CASSYINEQYF.

This clonotype appeared many times. The chain couples TRBV5-4 to TRBJ2-3; 9 nucleotides match TRBD2. V was pared by 4 bases and J by 8 bases, with 20 bases of the junction left unmatched. The V gene's germline CDR1 is SGHNT and CDR2 YYREEE (reference sequence). There are 18 residues in the CDR3. Written as DNA, the CDR3 is TGTGCCAGCAGCCTTCGCCCGGGACTAGCTGCCCCTGGGGTTACGCAGTATTTT. Its protein is CASSLRPGLAAPGVTQYF.

This clonotype appeared many times. The chain employs TRBV6-5 and TRBJ1-3; D gene uncertain. The V end lost 2 bases, the J end lost 3 bases, and 17 bases lay between the germline ends. The CDR3 covers 17 residues. Germline V gene sequence: CDR1 MNHEY, CDR2 SVGAGI. CDR3 loop: CASSYPGVRSGGNTIYF. The DNA of the CDR3 is TGTGCCAGCAGTTACCCGGGCGTCCGCTCGGGTGGAAACACCATATATTTT.

This clonotype came up a few times. This chain joins TRBV9 and TRBJ2-1; 15 nucleotides line up with TRBD2. The CDR3 sequence is 18 residues long. J gave up 1 base and V 0 bases, and 2 bases lay outside the gene matches. Germline CDR1 and CDR2: SGDLS and YYNGEE. Here the CDR3 DNA reads TGTGCCAGCAGCGTAGTGGGACTAGCGGGGGGTTCCTACAATGAGCAGTTCTTC. Its protein product is CASSVVGLAGGSYNEQFF. Full variable domain (rest looked up from reference TRBV9 and TRBJ2-1): DSGVTQTPKHLITATGQRVTLRCSPRSGDLSVYWYQQSLDQGLQFLIQYYNGEERAKGNILERFSAQQFPDLHSELNLSSLELGDSALYFCASSVVGLAGGSYNEQFFGPGTRLTVL.

This clonotype was found a few times. The chain carries TRBV5-5 and TRBJ1-1; D perhaps matches TRBD1 (6 bases). Germline lookup yields CDR1 SGHKS and CDR2 YYEKEE (reference sequence). V lost 3 bases and J 0 bases, leaving 24 bases between the germline ends. The CDR3 has 19 amino acids. The CDR3 DNA reads TGTGCCAGCAGCTCGAGCCCCGTCCAGGGGCTGCGGGTGAACACTGAAGCTTTCTTT. As protein: CASSSSPVQGLRVNTEAFF.

This clonotype was recorded a few times. The chain joins TRBV5-1 to TRBJ2-1; the match to TRBD1 covers 11 bases. The CDR3 spans 18 residues. CDR1 is SGHRS and CDR2 is YFSETQ in the germline V gene. J gave up 0 bases and V 4 bases, and 9 bases lay outside the gene matches. DNA of the CDR3: TGCGCCAGCAGCCAAAGGACAGGGGGCGCAGTCTCCTACAATGAGCAGTTCTTC. Protein: CASSQRTGGAVSYNEQFF.

This clonotype showed up many times. The chain joins TRBV7-2 to TRBJ1-6, with a weak D call TRBD1 (6 bases). The germline V gene has CDR1 SGHTA and CDR2 FQGNSA. The CDR3 contains 17 residues. V lost 5 bases and J 7 bases, leaving 21 bases between the germline ends. In nucleotides, the CDR3 is TGTGCCAGCAGCATTATAGGGCCGGGGGGCGGGAATTCACCCCTCCACTTT. Its protein product is CASSIIGPGGGNSPLHF.

The V and J genes are TRBV6-2 or TRBV6-3 and TRBJ1-1; D gene uncertain. V lost 6 bases to trimming and J lost 4 bases, with 15 bases between them. Germline V CDR1 and CDR2: MNHEY, SVGEGT. The CDR3 is 14 amino acids. In DNA, the CDR3 is TGTGCCAGCAGGATCCAATGGGAGACCACTGAAGCTTTCTTT. Protein: CASRIQWETTEAFF.

The chain carries TRBV20-1 and TRBJ1-2; D is possibly TRBD1 (5 bases). This CDR3 comprises 16 residues. V lost 2 bases and J 0 bases, leaving 16 bases between the germline ends. The germline V gene encodes CDR1 DFQATT and CDR2 SNEGSKA (reference sequence). As DNA, the CDR3 is TGCAGTGCTAGACCCTCGGGGCTTAATCCTAACTATGGCTACACCTTC. Its translation: CSARPSGLNPNYGYTF.

This rearrangement joins TRBV11-2 to TRBJ2-5; 13 bases are shared with TRBD2. CDR3 size: 17 residues. The germline gives CDR1 SGHAT, CDR2 FQNNGV. The V and J ends lost 5 bases and 2 bases, in that order; junction bases with no gene match: 8. Written as DNA, the CDR3 is TGTGCCAGCAGCCCGCCGGGACTAGCGGGGATACAAGAGACCCAGTACTTC. This codes for CASSPPGLAGIQETQYF.

The V call is TRBV5-1, the J call TRBJ1-4, with D hard to call. Between the trimmed V and J ends, which lost 0 bases and 0 bases, there was a span of 9 bases. The CDR3 totals 16 residues. Germline-derived CDR1 and CDR2 are SGHRS and YFSETQ. The CDR3 reads CASSLVGIATNEKLFF. The CDR3 DNA reads TGCGCCAGCAGCTTGGTTGGGATTGCAACTAATGAAAAACTGTTTTTT.

The J gene is TRBJ2-7, the V gene TRBV27; TRBD1 matches 9 bases. CDR3 length: 15 residues. With V trimmed by 2 bases and J by 1 base, 3 bases remained unmatched. The germline gives CDR1 MNHEY, CDR2 SMNVEV (reference sequence). DNA for the CDR3: TGTGCCAGCAGTTTAGGGACAGGGATTTCCTACGAGCAGTACTTC. Amino acids: CASSLGTGISYEQYF.

This clonotype turned up a few times. The V call is TRBV29-1, the J call TRBJ1-1, with 9 bases that match TRBD1. This CDR3 region has 15 residues. The V and J ends lost 5 bases and 5 bases, in that order; junction bases with no gene match: 12. The germline V gene encodes CDR1 SQVTM and CDR2 ANQGSEA. The CDR3 region is CSVRVPWTGETEAFF. DNA of the CDR3: TGCAGCGTTCGTGTCCCCTGGACAGGGGAAACTGAAGCTTTCTTT.

This clonotype came up many times. The chain combines TRBV5-1 with TRBJ2-5, with 8 bases aligning to TRBD1. V lost 3 bases and J lost 4; bases outside the gene matches: 2. Germline CDR1 is SGHRS and CDR2 is YFSETQ. The CDR3 runs 13 residues. The CDR3 coding sequence is TGCGCCAGCAGCTGGACAGGGTCAGAGACCCAGTACTTC. Encoded protein: CASSWTGSETQYF. Looking up the rest from reference TRBV5-1 and TRBJ2-5 gives the full variable domain: KAGVTQTPRYLIKTRGQQVTLSCSPISGHRSVSWYQQTPGQGLQFLFEYFSETQRNKGNFPGRFSGRQFSNSRSEMNVSTLELGDSALYLCASSWTGSETQYFGPGTRLLVL.

This clonotype was seen at least ten times. The V gene is TRBV6-1, the J gene TRBJ2-7; D might be TRBD1 or TRBD2, each matching 5 bases. Deletions cut 7 bases from V and 0 bases from J, with 10 bases between. This CDR3 comprises 13 residues. Germline CDR1 and CDR2: MNHNS and SASEGT. This chain's CDR3 is CASTSGASYEQYF. The CDR3 DNA reads TGTGCCAGCACCTCCGGGGCCTCCTACGAGCAGTACTTC.

The table lists this clonotype with many counts. This chain links TRBV12-3 or TRBV12-4 with TRBJ2-3, with TRBD1 identical over 8 bases. V gave up 9 bases and J gave up 2 bases; unmatched junction bases: 7. The CDR3 runs to 14 residues. CDR3 coding DNA: TGTGCCAGTTTCAACAGGGGGACCACAGATACGCAGTATTTT. This codes for CASFNRGTTDTQYF.

This clonotype was picked up many times. This chain links TRBV9 with TRBJ2-7, with TRBD2 matching 11 bases. The V and J ends lost 0 bases and 1 base, in that order; junction bases with no gene match: 6. Germline CDR1 is SGDLS and CDR2 is YYNGEE. The CDR3 has 17 residues. CDR3 sequence (DNA): TGTGCCAGCAGCGTAGTTAGCGGGGGGGCGTTTTCCTACGAGCAGTACTTC. Its translation: CASSVVSGGAFSYEQYF.

This clonotype has only a few counts. V gene TRBV3-1 combines with J gene TRBJ1-6, with TRBD1 matching over 8 bases. The trim removed 4 bases at V and 7 bases at J, leaving 6 bases unmatched. This CDR3 has 15 amino acids. CDR1 LGHDT and CDR2 YNNKEL come from the germline V gene (reference sequence). For the CDR3, the DNA is TGTGCCAGCAGCCGACGGGACAGGATAAATTCACCCCTCCACTTT. Translation: CASSRRDRINSPLHF. The variable domain in full, with the rest retrieved from reference TRBV3-1 and TRBJ1-6, is DTAVSQTPKYLVTQMGNDKSIKCEQNLGHDTMYWYKQDSKKFLKIMFSYNNKELIINETVPNRFSPKSPDKAHLNLHINSLELGDSAVYFCASSRRDRINSPLHFGNGTRLTVT.